This is a list of T cell receptor beta chains from one sample in a study of CD8 T cells in Susac syndrome. MiXCR, run by TCRdb on the immunoSEQ multiplex PCR reads, gives a single entry per CDR3 protein. The sample carries 140,000 or so distinct CDR3 sequences, approximately 96% recorded once. What was sequenced was CD4+ T cells from PBMCs. These receptors all stem from a human donor with Susac syndrome. Both conserved end residues are part of each CDR3. D genes are given only for firm matches. Not every row has a clone size; where given, it reads once, few, many or a size class.

D | J | V | size | CDR3 | DNA
- | TRBJ2-7 | TRBV5-1 | once | CASSLGLTDEQYF | TGCGCCAGCAGCTTGGGACTCACCGACGAGCAGTACTTC
- | TRBJ2-7 | TRBV5-1 | once | CASSLAGTLSSYKQYF | TGCGCCAGCAGCTTGGCCGGGACGCTTAGCTCCTACAAGCAGTACTTC
- | TRBJ2-3 | TRBV20-1 | - | CSARDLTASTDTQYF | TGCAGTGCTAGAGATCTCACGGCCAGCACAGATACGCAGTATTTT
- | TRBJ1-3 | TRBV29-1 | - | CSVEVNIGNTIYF | TGCAGCGTTGAGGTCAATATTGGAAACACCATATATTTT
- | TRBJ2-3 | TRBV20-1 | - | CSARAETTDTQYF | TGCAGTGCTAGAGCGGAGACCACAGATACGCAGTATTTT
- | TRBJ2-3 | TRBV3-1 | - | CASSGGRASTDTQYF | TGTGCCAGCAGCGGAGGAAGGGCTAGCACAGATACGCAGTATTTT
TRBD1 | TRBJ2-6 | TRBV18 | - | CASSPRRDRGSGANVLTF | TGTGCCAGCTCACCACGGAGGGACAGGGGGTCAGGGGCCAACGTCCTGACTTTC
- | TRBJ1-5 | TRBV28 | - | CASSFMDQPQHF | TGTGCCAGCAGTTTCATGGATCAGCCCCAGCATTTT
- | TRBJ2-2 | TRBV6-1 | - | CASSEGLDRGELFF | TGTGCCAGCAGTGAAGGACTTGACCGGGGGGAGCTGTTTTTT
- | TRBJ2-1 | TRBV12-3/TRBV12-4 | - | CASSLRGLPPYNEQFF | TGTGCCAGCAGTTTAAGGGGTCTTCCTCCCTACAATGAGCAGTTCTTC
- | TRBJ2-7 | TRBV28 | few | CASSPGSYEQYF | TGTGCCAGCAGTCCCGGCTCCTACGAGCAGTACTTC
- | TRBJ2-7 | TRBV9 | - | CASSVVMGYEQYF | TGTGCCAGCAGCGTAGTTATGGGCTACGAGCAGTACTTC
- | TRBJ2-7 | TRBV5-6 | - | CASSQDSSYEQYF | TGTGCCAGCAGCCAGGACAGCTCCTACGAGCAGTACTTC
- | TRBJ2-5 | TRBV20-1 | - | CSAPLPGTRGETQYF | TGCAGTGCTCCCCTCCCCGGGACAAGAGGCGAGACCCAGTACTTC
- | TRBJ2-1 | TRBV19 | - | CASSTGAGGPYNEQFF | TGTGCCAGTAGTACTGGAGCGGGCGGGCCCTACAATGAGCAGTTCTTC
- | TRBJ1-1 | TRBV12-3/TRBV12-4 | - | CASSYTGQHDSRRAFF | TGTGCCAGCAGCTACACTGGACAGCACGACTCCCGGAGAGCTTTCTTT
- | TRBJ2-7 | TRBV29-1 | - | CSVETDYEQYF | TGCAGCGTTGAGACTGACTACGAGCAGTACTTC
- | TRBJ2-5 | TRBV7-9 | - | CASSLSSGVGETQYF | TGTGCCAGCAGCTTAAGTTCTGGGGTAGGGGAGACCCAGTACTTC
TRBD1 | TRBJ2-3 | TRBV20-1 | - | CSAADRGTTDTQYF | TGCAGTGCTGCGGACAGGGGAACCACAGATACGCAGTATTTT
- | TRBJ1-1 | TRBV9 | once | CASSVYPEAMNTEAFF | TGTGCCAGCAGCGTTTATCCAGAAGCAATGAACACTGAAGCTTTCTTT
- | TRBJ2-3 | TRBV20-1 | - | CSARDKTVSTDTQYF | TGCAGTGCTAGAGATAAGACAGTGAGCACAGATACGCAGTATTTT
TRBD1 | TRBJ2-7 | TRBV23-1 | - | CASSIRDRSSYEQYF | TGCGCCAGCAGCATTCGGGACAGGTCCTCCTACGAGCAGTACTTC
- | TRBJ2-5 | TRBV12-3/TRBV12-4 | - | CASTAAPREETQYF | TGTGCCAGCACAGCGGCCCCCCGAGAAGAGACCCAGTACTTC
- | TRBJ2-7 | TRBV5-6 | - | CASSFRDNLRYEQYF | TGTGCCAGCAGCTTCCGGGACAACCTCCGCTACGAGCAGTACTTC
TRBD1 | TRBJ2-7 | TRBV4-2 | - | CASSQDRDSSYEQYF | TGTGCCAGCAGCCAAGATCGGGACAGTTCCTACGAGCAGTACTTC
TRBD1 | TRBJ2-3 | TRBV29-1 | - | CSVDGQGITDTQYF | TGCAGCGTTGATGGACAGGGTATCACAGATACGCAGTATTTT
TRBD2 | TRBJ2-3 | TRBV11-2 | - | CASIPGAGVSTDTQYF | TGTGCCAGCATCCCAGGAGCGGGGGTCAGCACAGATACGCAGTATTTT
TRBD1 | TRBJ1-2 | TRBV9 | - | CASSLRQGDSNYGYTF | TGTGCCAGCAGCCTAAGACAGGGAGATTCTAACTATGGCTACACCTTC
- | TRBJ2-1 | TRBV5-4 | - | CASLGVNEQFF | TGTGCCAGCCTCGGGGTCAATGAGCAGTTCTTC
TRBD1 | TRBJ2-7 | TRBV29-1 | - | CSVERGTAEQYF | TGCAGCGTCGAAAGAGGGACAGCCGAGCAGTACTTC
- | TRBJ1-1 | TRBV3-1 | - | CASSSRRGRGEAFF | TGTGCCAGCAGCTCAAGAAGAGGCAGGGGCGAAGCTTTCTTT
- | TRBJ2-2 | TRBV9 | - | CASSLGQEGTGELFF | TGTGCCAGCAGCCTAGGACAGGAGGGGACCGGGGAGCTGTTTTTT
- | TRBJ2-5 | TRBV9 | - | CASSVAGTQETQYF | TGTGCCAGCAGCGTAGCGGGGACCCAAGAGACCCAGTACTTC